One sample yielded the 30 T cell receptor beta chains listed below, sequenced in a study of blood T cell repertoires in COVID-19 (dated by TCRdb to 2018 to 2021). The library was prepared using the immunoSEQ multiplex PCR assay. The table was pulled from immuneACCESS by TCRdb, which kept in-frame rearrangements only. Such tables lose some clones; where checked, under half of the loss comes from unresolved V genes, and the rest has no known cause. Recorded for this sample are 150,000 to 200,000 clones; about 83% of them occurred a single time. About 5% of the sample comes from the top ten. The specimen was peripheral blood. These receptors all stem from a human donor in a cohort sampled during active COVID-19.

The chain joins TRBV11-3 to TRBJ2-1, with D unresolved. CDR1 is SGHNT and CDR2 is YENEEA in the germline V gene. This CDR3 spans 16 amino acids. Trimming took off 3 bases at V and 0 bases at J, with 12 bases between the two ends. The CDR3 here is CASSFRSPSSYNEQFF. The CDR3 DNA reads TGTGCCAGCAGCTTCCGGAGTCCAAGCTCCTACAATGAGCAGTTCTTC. Full variable domain (rest looked up from reference TRBV11-3 and TRBJ2-1): EAGVVQSPRYKIIEKKQPVAFWCNPISGHNTLYWYLQNLGQGPELLIRYENEEAVDDSQLPKDRFSAERLKGVDSTLKIQPAELGDSAVYLCASSFRSPSSYNEQFFGPGTRLTVL.

CDR3 DNA sequence: TGTGCCAGCAGTGTGACTAGTCAATCCGGGGAGCTGTTTTTT. Translated: CASSVTSQSGELFF. V and J are TRBV6-4 and TRBJ2-2; a possible D gene is TRBD2 (6 bases). Deletions cut 4 bases from V and 6 bases from J, with 12 bases between. The germline CDR1 and CDR2 sequences are MRHNA and SNTAGT. CDR3 length equals 14 residues.

The chain joins TRBV7-8 to TRBJ2-2; TRBD1 aligns across 7 bases. J gave up 2 bases and V 9 bases, and 3 bases lay outside the gene matches. The CDR3 totals 13 residues. The germline gives CDR1 SGHVS, CDR2 FQNEAQ. CDR3 nucleotides: TGTGCCAGTGGGGACAGCAACACCGGGGAGCTGTTTTTT. Its translation is CASGDSNTGELFF.

The gene calls are TRBV5-6 and TRBJ2-3; 12 positions match TRBD2. J was trimmed by 5 bases and V by 0 bases; bases with no gene match: 1. The CDR3 consists of 15 residues. Germline V lookup: CDR1 SGHDT, CDR2 YYEEEE. The CDR3 reads CASSLELAGGDTQYF. The CDR3 nucleotides are TGTGCCAGCAGCTTGGAACTAGCGGGGGGAGATACGCAGTATTTT.

The genes are TRBV6-4 and TRBJ1-5, with 8 nucleotides matching TRBD1. The CDR3 has 13 residues. Per the germline V gene, CDR1 is MRHNA and CDR2 is SNTAGT. The V segment lost 3 bases and the J segment 6 bases; nucleotides outside the gene matches: 1. CDR3 loop: CASSEQGGQPQHF. CDR3 nucleotide sequence: TGTGCCAGCAGTGAACAGGGGGGTCAGCCCCAGCATTTT.

V and J are TRBV27 and TRBJ1-6; D is possibly TRBD1 (6 bases). This CDR3 has 16 amino acids. Germline assignment: CDR1 MNHEY and CDR2 SMNVEV (reference sequence). V was cut by 0 bases and J by 8 bases, with 14 bases left in between. The CDR3 region is CASSLSSDRSYSPLHF. In DNA, the CDR3 is TGTGCCAGCAGTTTATCTTCGGACAGATCATATTCACCCCTCCACTTT.

The chain is built from TRBV29-1 and TRBJ1-2; 8 bases are a match to TRBD1. The CDR3 is 13 amino acids. V lost 2 bases and J lost 8; bases outside the gene matches: 7. Germline V gene data show CDR1 as SQVTM and CDR2 as ANQGSEA. The CDR3 DNA is TGCAGCGTTGAACTCGGACAGGGTTACGGCTACACCTTC. Translated, it gives CSVELGQGYGYTF.

The chain uses TRBV30 and TRBJ2-3; possibly TRBD2 for D (7 bases). Germline V gene data show CDR1 as GTSNPN and CDR2 as SVGIG (reference sequence). The CDR3 is made up of 15 amino acids. The V end was cut by 2 bases, the J end by 0 bases, with 12 bases between. CDR3 DNA: TGTGCCTGGAGTAAGGGGGGAGGGAGCACAGATACGCAGTATTTT. It encodes CAWSKGGGSTDTQYF.

This chain joins TRBV6-2 or TRBV6-3 and TRBJ2-5; 10 nucleotides line up with TRBD1. This CDR3 region has 16 residues. The germline CDR1 and CDR2 sequences are MNHEY and SVGEGT. The ends lost 2 bases at V and 0 bases at J; junction bases unmatched: 3. The CDR3 is CASSYRDRGNQETQYF. Here the CDR3 DNA reads TGTGCCAGCAGTTACCGGGACAGGGGTAACCAAGAGACCCAGTACTTC.

This clone was seen only once. The V and J genes are TRBV5-1 and TRBJ1-6, with 9 bases matching TRBD1. The CDR3 has 15 residues. In germline, CDR1 is SGHRS, CDR2 YFSETQ. The V gene end was trimmed by 4 bases and the J gene end by 7 bases; junction bases not matched to a gene: 6. The CDR3 reads CASSVQGAENSPLHF. The CDR3 DNA follows: TGCGCCAGCAGCGTACAGGGGGCAGAAAATTCACCCCTCCACTTT.

The chain uses TRBV2 and TRBJ1-2, with D possibly being TRBD1 (5 bases). The CDR3 length is 13 residues. Germline-derived CDR1 and CDR2 are SNHLY and FYNNEI. Trimming cost V 7 bases and J 2 bases, with 11 bases left between them. Here the CDR3 DNA reads TGTGCCAGCAATACAGGAATCAACTATGGCTACACCTTC. Its protein product is CASNTGINYGYTF.

This clone has just one count. V gene TRBV10-2 combines with J gene TRBJ2-6; 13 bases map to TRBD2. With 7 bases clipped from V and 2 bases from J, the junction kept 2 bases outside the gene matches. Germline values: CDR1 WSHSY, CDR2 SAAADI. The CDR3 is 16 amino acids. The CDR3, as DNA: TGCGCCAGCACAACTAGCGGGGGGGCTGGGGCCAACGTCCTGACTTTC. It codes for CASTTSGGAGANVLTF.

With respect to this clone: At one end, the junction sequence differs from germline, possibly due to a read error. J is TRBJ2-7 and V is TRBV7-7; D gene uncertain. This CDR3 contains 14 residues. Germline CDR1 is SSHAT and CDR2 is FNYEAQ (reference sequence). CDR3 sequence reads: CASSPDISSYEQYF. The CDR3 DNA reads as TGTGCTAGCAGCCCAGACATATCGTCCTACGAGCAGTACTTC. Together with reference TRBV7-7 and TRBJ2-7, the CDR3 gives the full variable domain: GAGVSQSPRYKVTKRGQDVTLRCDPISSHATLYWYQQALGQGPEFLTYFNYEAQPDKSGLPSDRFSAERPEGSISTLTIQRTEQRDSAMYRCASSPDISSYEQYFGPGTRLTVT.

V gene TRBV11-1 combines with J gene TRBJ1-1, with D possibly TRBD1 on 5 matching bases. The CDR3 covers 15 residues. V lost 5 bases, J lost 2 bases, and 15 bases lay in between. Looked up from germline, CDR1 is SGHAT and CDR2 is FQDESV (reference sequence). This chain's CDR3 is CASSTPYRSNTEAFF. CDR3 DNA sequence: TGTGCCAGCAGCACTCCGTACAGGTCTAACACTGAAGCTTTCTTT.

V usage is TRBV13 and J usage is TRBJ1-1, with TRBD1 identical over 11 bases. Germline V gene lookup returns CDR1 PRHDT and CDR2 FYEKMQ (reference sequence). The CDR3 has 15 amino acids. The junction had 5 bases not matched to a gene; V was cut back by 5 bases and J by 3 bases. CDR3 bases: TGTGCCAGCAGCCCCGGGACAGGGGGACACACTGAAGCTTTCTTT. This encodes CASSPGTGGHTEAFF. The full variable domain, with the rest looked up from reference TRBV13 and TRBJ1-1, is AAGVIQSPRHLIKEKRETATLKCYPIPRHDTVYWYQQGPGQDPQFLISFYEKMQSDKGSIPDRFSAQQFSDYHSELNMSSLELGDSALYFCASSPGTGGHTEAFFGQGTRLTVV.

The rearrangement links TRBV7-9 to TRBJ1-3; D not certain. V lost 5 bases, J lost 0 bases, and 23 bases lay in between. Germline CDR1 is SEHNR and CDR2 is FQNEAQ (reference sequence). The CDR3 contains 19 residues. The CDR3 nucleotides read TGTGCCAGCAGCCTTTTTCCAGAGGGCGGGTTCGTCTCTGGAAACACCATATATTTT. This sequence encodes CASSLFPEGGFVSGNTIYF.

This chain joins TRBV5-4 and TRBJ2-7; D possibly corresponds to TRBD2 (6 bases). Looked up from germline, CDR1 is SGHNT and CDR2 is YYREEE (reference sequence). V was cut by 0 bases and J by 2 bases, with 12 bases left in between. CDR3 size: 15 residues. The CDR3 DNA follows: TGTGCCAGCAGCTTGGCCGAGCGGGCCACCTACGAGCAGTACTTC. Translating gives CASSLAERATYEQYF.

V usage is TRBV15 and J usage is TRBJ2-1; D is unclear. Germline loops: CDR1 LNHNV, CDR2 YYDKDF (reference sequence). Trimming shortened V by 4 bases and J by 7 bases, and 14 bases separated the two germline ends. This CDR3 region has 14 residues. The CDR3 sequence: CATSTLDDQNEQFF. The CDR3 DNA follows: TGTGCCACCAGCACCCTAGATGACCAGAATGAGCAGTTCTTC.

The CDR3, as DNA: TGTGCCACCACGGACAGGGTGTTGGATACGCAGTATTTT. Translation: CATTDRVLDTQYF. V is TRBV18 and J is TRBJ2-3; 8 positions agree with TRBD1. The germline V gene has CDR1 KGHSH and CDR2 LQKENI. Trimming removed 10 bases from V and 6 bases from J; junction bases left unmatched: 9. CDR3 length: 13 amino acids.

The J gene is TRBJ2-5, the V gene TRBV6-5; tentative D call: TRBD1 (6 bases). The germline CDR1 and CDR2 sequences are MNHEY and SVGAGI. Trimming removed 1 base from V and 7 bases from J, with 16 bases in between. This CDR3 spans 15 amino acids. Written as DNA, the CDR3 is TGTGCCAGCAGTTACTGGAAAGGGGGAATCGGGACCCAGTACTTC. This codes for CASSYWKGGIGTQYF.

The chain is built from TRBV19 and TRBJ1-1, with 7 nucleotides matching TRBD1. Germline assignment: CDR1 LNHDA and CDR2 SQIVND (reference sequence). The CDR3 runs to 14 residues. After removal of 5 bases from V and 6 bases from J, the junction contained 9 bases not matched to a gene. The CDR3, as DNA: TGTGCCAGTAGTCCCGCGAGACAGGGCTCTGAAGCTTTCTTT. Translated, it gives CASSPARQGSEAFF.

The chain has TRBV7-2 and TRBJ1-2; 8 nucleotides line up with TRBD1. Unmatched junction bases numbered 2, after V lost 1 base and J lost 4 bases. The germline V gene has CDR1 SGHTA and CDR2 FQGNSA. The CDR3 is made up of 14 amino acids. The CDR3 DNA sequence: TGTGCCAGCAGCTTAGGACAGGGGCGCTATGGCTACACCTTC. This encodes CASSLGQGRYGYTF.

The chain joins TRBV5-6 to TRBJ2-7; 9 bases are shared with TRBD1. CDR3 length equals 14 residues. V trimming: 4 bases; J trimming: 4 bases; junction bases outside the gene matches: 6. The germline V gene encodes CDR1 SGHDT and CDR2 YYEEEE. CDR3 amino acids: CASSPGTGTYEQYF. CDR3 DNA sequence: TGTGCCAGCAGCCCCGGGACAGGGACATACGAGCAGTACTTC.

This clone has just one count. The chain carries TRBV12-3 or TRBV12-4 and TRBJ1-1; no definite D call. V was clipped by 3 bases and J by 7 bases, with 9 bases between them. The CDR3 is 12 residues long. The CDR3 DNA reads TGTGCCAGCAGTTTGTGGCCAGGTGAAGCTTTCTTT. Translating it yields CASSLWPGEAFF.

The chain carries TRBV9 and TRBJ2-1; TRBD2 matches at 8 bases. Germline trimming cut 7 bases from V and 0 bases from J; bases unmatched to any gene: 6. This CDR3 is 15 amino acids long. Germline V gene lookup returns CDR1 SGDLS and CDR2 YYNGEE. The CDR3 reads CASQRAGGSYNEQFF. DNA of the CDR3: TGTGCCAGCCAACGGGCGGGGGGCTCCTACAATGAGCAGTTCTTC.

V usage is TRBV11-3 and J usage is TRBJ2-4; 9 bases map to TRBD1. Germline values: CDR1 SGHNT, CDR2 YENEEA. Losses at the gene ends were 2 bases for V and 7 bases for J; bases not matched to a gene: 6. The CDR3 extends over 15 amino acids. As DNA, the CDR3 is TGTGCCAGCAGCTTACTACAGGGGGCTAGGAACATTCAGTACTTC. Its translation: CASSLLQGARNIQYF.

This rearrangement joins TRBV6-1 to TRBJ1-2, with D tentatively TRBD1 (6 bases). V was cut by 1 base and J by 2 bases, with 8 bases left in between. The length of the CDR3 is 14 residues. CDR1 and CDR2 from the germline V gene are MNHNS and SASEGT. DNA for the CDR3: TGTGCCAGCAGTGAAGTGACAGGCAACTATGGCTACACCTTC. Translated: CASSEVTGNYGYTF.

The V call is TRBV7-3, the J call TRBJ2-1; a weak D match, TRBD1 (6 bases). The CDR3 totals 14 residues. Germline CDR1 SGHTA, CDR2 FQGTGA. V shed 5 bases and J shed 5 bases, with 13 bases lying between them. The CDR3: CASSPGGADNEQFF. As DNA, the CDR3 is TGTGCCAGCAGCCCTGGGGGCGCGGACAATGAGCAGTTCTTC.

This clone was detected only once. The chain is built from TRBV10-3 and TRBJ1-3; no reliable D call. The CDR3 length is 16 residues. The germline V gene has CDR1 ENHRY and CDR2 SYGVKD. V lost 4 bases to trimming and J lost 0 bases, with 13 bases between them. In DNA, the CDR3 is TGTGCCATCAGTGCGATCGACGCGGTCTCTGGAAACACCATATATTTT. It translates to CAISAIDAVSGNTIYF.

This chain joins TRBV30 and TRBJ1-6, with 9 bases fitting TRBD1. The length of the CDR3 is 14 residues. V was pared by 5 bases and J by 10 bases, with 9 bases of the junction left unmatched. Germline V lookup: CDR1 GTSNPN, CDR2 SVGIG (reference sequence). In DNA, the CDR3 is TGTGCCTGGGTACGACAGGGGGTTGGGTCACCCCTCCACTTT. This sequence encodes CAWVRQGVGSPLHF.